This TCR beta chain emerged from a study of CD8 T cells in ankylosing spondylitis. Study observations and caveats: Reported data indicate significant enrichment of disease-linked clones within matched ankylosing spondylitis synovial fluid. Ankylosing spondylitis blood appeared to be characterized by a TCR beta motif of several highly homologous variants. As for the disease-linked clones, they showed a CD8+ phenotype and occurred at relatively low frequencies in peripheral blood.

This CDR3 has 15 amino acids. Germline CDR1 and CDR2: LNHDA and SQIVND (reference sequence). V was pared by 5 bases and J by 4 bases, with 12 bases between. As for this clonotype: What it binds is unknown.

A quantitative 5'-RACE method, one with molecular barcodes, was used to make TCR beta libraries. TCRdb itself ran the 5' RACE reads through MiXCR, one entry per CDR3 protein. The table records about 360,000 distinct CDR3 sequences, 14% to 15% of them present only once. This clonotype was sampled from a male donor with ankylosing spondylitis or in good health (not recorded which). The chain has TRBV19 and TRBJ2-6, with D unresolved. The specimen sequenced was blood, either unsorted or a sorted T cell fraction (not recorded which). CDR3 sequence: CASSPVSVGANVLTF. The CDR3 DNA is TGTGCCAGTAGTCCTGTCTCGGTGGGGGCCAACGTCCTGACTTTC. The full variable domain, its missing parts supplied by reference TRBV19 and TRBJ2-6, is DGGITQSPKYLFRKEGQNVTLSCEQNLNHDAMYWYRQDPGQGLRLIYYSQIVNDFQKGDIAEGYSVSREKKESFPLTVTSAQKNPTAFYLCASSPVSVGANVLTFGAGSRLTVL.